The text below deals with one T cell receptor (beta chain). What it binds is not known. Only in-frame clones appear in the TCRdb table, and some are missing; sequencing was by immunoSEQ multiplex PCR. This repertoire shows about 25,000 clones, approximately 86% found once; its top ten account for about a quarter. These data originate in a study of OX40 agonist ivuxolimab in advanced cancers. Study-level information: Those enrolled were 80% to 85% male, with a mean age of roughly 62 years and ages from about 20 to 85.

Patients with a history of autoimmune disease or on systemic immunosuppression were excluded. Trimming removed 5 bases from V and 1 base from J, with 14 bases in between. This CDR3 contains 15 residues. Germline V gene sequence: CDR1 SGHVS, CDR2 FNYEAQ. Overall study results and limits: Both CD4+ and CD8+ T cell populations in blood had undergone clonal expansion by week 6 at 0.1 to 3.0 mg/kg.

This specimen was CD4+ or CD8+ T cells sorted from blood, taken in a trial of the OX40 agonist ivuxolimab. This sequence joins TRBV7-6 and TRBJ2-5; D is tentatively TRBD1 or TRBD2 (5 bases each). This clonotype originated in an adult with an advanced solid tumor such as melanoma, head and neck, liver or kidney cancer. The chain's CDR3 is CASSPREGIQETQYF. In nucleotides, the CDR3 is TGTGCCAGCAGCCCCCGAGAGGGGATCCAAGAGACCCAGTACTTC.